Listed below are T cell receptor beta chains from one sample, sequenced in a study of shared clonotypes between healthy human individuals. Some clones are missing from TCRdb's copy, which holds only in-frame ones; the method was immunoSEQ multiplex PCR. The table lists about 230,000 clones, approximately 70% of them singletons. The sequencing sample was made of memory CD4+ T cells sorted from blood. The receptor set was obtained from a man younger than 45 in good health. Both conserved end residues are part of each CDR3. D genes are given only for firm matches. Clone size is given for some rows only: seen once, a few or many times, or a class if the clone is expanded.

abundance: many; j_gene: TRBJ2-7; v_gene: TRBV6-5; d_gene: -; CDR3aa: CASSSRLQTREYF; CDR3nt: TGTGCCAGCAGTTCCCGACTGCAGACTAGGGAGTACTTC
abundance: -; j_gene: TRBJ1-1; v_gene: TRBV15; d_gene: -; CDR3aa: CATSRDWAMGSEAFF; CDR3nt: TGTGCCACCAGCAGAGATTGGGCAATGGGGAGCGAAGCTTTCTTT
abundance: -; j_gene: TRBJ2-7; v_gene: TRBV4-1; d_gene: -; CDR3aa: CASSQEEAGGFSEQYF; CDR3nt: TGCGCCAGCAGCCAAGAGGAGGCAGGGGGGTTTTCCGAGCAGTACTTC
abundance: -; j_gene: TRBJ1-1; v_gene: TRBV6-5; d_gene: -; CDR3aa: CASRRQLTHTEAFF; CDR3nt: TGTGCCAGCAGGCGACAGCTGACACACACTGAAGCTTTCTTT
abundance: -; j_gene: TRBJ2-7; v_gene: TRBV5-4; d_gene: -; CDR3aa: CASSLVGADSYEQYF; CDR3nt: TGTGCCAGCAGCTTGGTTGGGGCTGACTCCTACGAGCAGTACTTC
abundance: -; j_gene: TRBJ2-5; v_gene: TRBV29-1; d_gene: -; CDR3aa: CSVEGQQETQYF; CDR3nt: TGCAGCGTTGAAGGACAGCAAGAGACCCAGTACTTC
abundance: -; j_gene: TRBJ2-1; v_gene: TRBV19; d_gene: -; CDR3aa: CASSPWSGEQFF; CDR3nt: TGTGCCAGTAGTCCTTGGAGTGGTGAGCAGTTCTTC
abundance: -; j_gene: TRBJ2-3; v_gene: TRBV11-3; d_gene: -; CDR3aa: CASSLGGLTDTQYF; CDR3nt: TGTGCCAGCAGCTTAGGGGGGCTCACAGATACGCAGTATTTT
abundance: -; j_gene: TRBJ1-4; v_gene: TRBV30; d_gene: -; CDR3aa: CAWEEGRSNEKLFF; CDR3nt: TGTGCCTGGGAAGAGGGGAGGTCTAATGAAAAACTGTTTTTT
abundance: -; j_gene: TRBJ2-2; v_gene: TRBV4-3; d_gene: TRBD2; CDR3aa: CASSQVGGTGELFF; CDR3nt: TGCGCCAGCAGCCAAGTCGGGGGGACCGGGGAGCTGTTTTTT
abundance: -; j_gene: TRBJ2-7; v_gene: TRBV28; d_gene: -; CDR3aa: CASSFRGGSQYF; CDR3nt: TGTGCCAGCAGTTTCCGGGGAGGTTCTCAGTACTTC
abundance: -; j_gene: TRBJ2-3; v_gene: TRBV27; d_gene: -; CDR3aa: CASSLIGARDTQYF; CDR3nt: TGTGCCAGCAGCCTTATTGGGGCGAGGGATACGCAGTATTTT
abundance: -; j_gene: TRBJ2-5; v_gene: TRBV7-3; d_gene: TRBD2; CDR3aa: CASSRTSGLQETQYF; CDR3nt: TGTGCCAGCAGCCGCACTAGCGGACTTCAAGAGACCCAGTACTTC
abundance: -; j_gene: TRBJ1-1; v_gene: TRBV6-6; d_gene: -; CDR3aa: CASSSTSGTMNTEAFF; CDR3nt: TGTGCCAGCAGCTCGACTAGCGGGACTATGAACACTGAAGCTTTCTTT
abundance: -; j_gene: TRBJ2-4; v_gene: TRBV18; d_gene: TRBD1; CDR3aa: CASSEAGQENIQYF; CDR3nt: TGTGCCAGCTCAGAAGCCGGACAGGAGAACATTCAGTACTTC
abundance: once; j_gene: TRBJ1-2; v_gene: TRBV2; d_gene: -; CDR3aa: CASSVVGDGYGYTF; CDR3nt: TGTGCCAGCAGTGTTGTGGGGGATGGATATGGCTACACCTTC
abundance: -; j_gene: TRBJ1-1; v_gene: TRBV6-1; d_gene: -; CDR3aa: CASRSTMNTEAFF; CDR3nt: TGTGCCAGCAGAAGTACAATGAACACTGAAGCTTTCTTT
abundance: -; j_gene: TRBJ2-3; v_gene: TRBV5-1; d_gene: -; CDR3aa: CASSLDGTSTDTQYF; CDR3nt: TGCGCCAGCAGCTTGGACGGCACTAGCACAGATACGCAGTATTTT
abundance: -; j_gene: TRBJ2-1; v_gene: TRBV25-1; d_gene: -; CDR3aa: CASSEPTVPNEQFF; CDR3nt: TGTGCCAGCAGTGAACCGACAGTTCCCAATGAGCAGTTCTTC
abundance: -; j_gene: TRBJ2-2; v_gene: TRBV28; d_gene: -; CDR3aa: CASSPPDNLLGELFF; CDR3nt: TGTGCCAGCAGCCCCCCAGACAACCTACTCGGGGAGCTGTTTTTT
abundance: once; j_gene: TRBJ2-1; v_gene: TRBV27; d_gene: -; CDR3aa: CASSPLWTGERNEQFF; CDR3nt: TGTGCCAGCAGCCCCCTGTGGACGGGAGAAAGGAATGAGCAGTTCTTC
abundance: once; j_gene: TRBJ2-1; v_gene: TRBV5-5; d_gene: -; CDR3aa: CASSVPLLYNEQFF; CDR3nt: TGTGCCAGCAGCGTGCCATTACTTTACAATGAGCAGTTCTTC
abundance: few; j_gene: TRBJ1-2; v_gene: TRBV5-1; d_gene: -; CDR3aa: CASSLGHSNYGYTF; CDR3nt: TGCGCCAGCAGCTTGGGGCACAGCAACTATGGCTACACCTTC
abundance: -; j_gene: TRBJ1-5; v_gene: TRBV27; d_gene: -; CDR3aa: CASSTSGARNQPQHF; CDR3nt: TGTGCCAGCAGTACGTCCGGGGCCCGCAATCAGCCCCAGCATTTT
abundance: -; j_gene: TRBJ2-7; v_gene: TRBV7-2; d_gene: -; CDR3aa: CASSLVGDSLFEQYF; CDR3nt: TGTGCCAGCAGCTTAGTCGGGGACTCCCTATTCGAGCAGTACTTC
abundance: few; j_gene: TRBJ2-7; v_gene: TRBV2; d_gene: -; CDR3aa: CASTILSGIEQYF; CDR3nt: TGTGCCAGCACCATTCTCTCGGGGATCGAGCAGTACTTC
abundance: many; j_gene: TRBJ2-1; v_gene: TRBV5-1; d_gene: -; CDR3aa: CASSRTRGGEQFF; CDR3nt: TGCGCCAGCAGCCGGACTCGCGGCGGGGAGCAGTTCTTC
abundance: -; j_gene: TRBJ2-2; v_gene: TRBV5-1; d_gene: -; CDR3aa: CASSLRQYTGELFF; CDR3nt: TGCGCCAGCAGTCTGCGACAGTACACCGGGGAGCTGTTTTTT
abundance: -; j_gene: TRBJ2-1; v_gene: TRBV4-1; d_gene: -; CDR3aa: CASSQDTAGTPPYNEQFF; CDR3nt: TGCGCCAGCAGCCAAGATACCGCCGGGACACCTCCCTACAATGAGCAGTTCTTC
abundance: -; j_gene: TRBJ2-5; v_gene: TRBV2; d_gene: -; CDR3aa: CASTRLYQETQYF; CDR3nt: TGTGCCAGCACTCGACTGTACCAAGAGACCCAGTACTTC
abundance: -; j_gene: TRBJ2-1; v_gene: TRBV11-2; d_gene: TRBD2; CDR3aa: CASSFLAGGSSYNEQFF; CDR3nt: TGTGCCAGCAGCTTCCTAGCGGGAGGTAGCTCCTACAATGAGCAGTTCTTC
abundance: -; j_gene: TRBJ2-3; v_gene: TRBV7-2; d_gene: TRBD2; CDR3aa: CASSLATSGRAYNTQYF; CDR3nt: TGTGCCAGCAGCTTAGCCACTAGCGGGAGGGCATATAATACGCAGTATTTT
abundance: -; j_gene: TRBJ2-1; v_gene: TRBV29-1; d_gene: TRBD2; CDR3aa: CSVDGLAGGPGYNEQFF; CDR3nt: TGCAGCGTTGATGGGCTAGCGGGAGGGCCGGGGTACAATGAGCAGTTCTTC
abundance: few; j_gene: TRBJ2-6; v_gene: TRBV2; d_gene: -; CDR3aa: CASSPSGAGGANVLTF; CDR3nt: TGTGCCAGCAGTCCCTCTGGGGCGGGAGGGGCCAACGTCCTGACTTTC
abundance: -; j_gene: TRBJ1-1; v_gene: TRBV5-6; d_gene: -; CDR3aa: CASRTQGSTEAFF; CDR3nt: TGTGCCAGCAGAACACAGGGTTCCACTGAAGCTTTCTTT
abundance: -; j_gene: TRBJ2-1; v_gene: TRBV5-1; d_gene: -; CDR3aa: CASSLGPIDYNEQFF; CDR3nt: TGCGCCAGCAGCTTGGGACCGATCGACTACAATGAGCAGTTCTTC
abundance: many; j_gene: TRBJ2-7; v_gene: TRBV28; d_gene: TRBD1; CDR3aa: CATLGQLTYEQYF; CDR3nt: TGTGCCACACTGGGACAGCTAACCTACGAGCAGTACTTC
abundance: -; j_gene: TRBJ2-2; v_gene: TRBV7-2; d_gene: TRBD1; CDR3aa: CASSRQGRTGELFF; CDR3nt: TGTGCCAGCAGCCGACAGGGACGCACCGGGGAGCTGTTTTTT
abundance: -; j_gene: TRBJ2-7; v_gene: TRBV7-3; d_gene: -; CDR3aa: CASSLLTGGEQYF; CDR3nt: TGTGCCAGCAGCTTACTCACAGGAGGCGAGCAGTACTTC
abundance: -; j_gene: TRBJ2-3; v_gene: TRBV7-2; d_gene: -; CDR3aa: CASSSVGLPKYF; CDR3nt: TGTGCCAGCAGCTCGGTGGGACTCCCAAAGTATTTT
abundance: few; j_gene: TRBJ1-4; v_gene: TRBV18; d_gene: -; CDR3aa: CASSPIQGRKLFF; CDR3nt: TGTGCCAGCTCACCAATTCAGGGACGAAAACTGTTTTTT
abundance: -; j_gene: TRBJ2-5; v_gene: TRBV5-1; d_gene: -; CDR3aa: CASSLDSSGETQYF; CDR3nt: TGCGCCAGCAGCTTGGACAGCAGCGGAGAGACCCAGTACTTC
abundance: -; j_gene: TRBJ2-5; v_gene: TRBV20-1; d_gene: -; CDR3aa: CSAGIGASNYF; CDR3nt: TGCAGTGCTGGAATTGGAGCTAGCAATTACTTC
abundance: many; j_gene: TRBJ2-5; v_gene: TRBV7-2; d_gene: -; CDR3aa: CASTFNPGSQETQYF; CDR3nt: TGTGCCAGCACCTTTAATCCAGGGTCCCAAGAGACCCAGTACTTC
abundance: -; j_gene: TRBJ2-5; v_gene: TRBV5-1; d_gene: TRBD1; CDR3aa: CASSWGQGQETQYF; CDR3nt: TGCGCCAGCAGCTGGGGACAGGGCCAAGAGACCCAGTACTTC
abundance: -; j_gene: TRBJ2-3; v_gene: TRBV29-1; d_gene: TRBD2; CDR3aa: CSVVSGARSTDTQYF; CDR3nt: TGCAGCGTTGTGAGCGGGGCCAGGAGCACAGATACGCAGTATTTT
abundance: many; j_gene: TRBJ2-7; v_gene: TRBV28; d_gene: -; CDR3aa: CASSFPGEYYEQYF; CDR3nt: TGTGCCAGCAGTTTCCCAGGGGAGTACTACGAGCAGTACTTC
abundance: -; j_gene: TRBJ2-5; v_gene: TRBV5-4; d_gene: -; CDR3aa: CASSPSGTQETQYF; CDR3nt: TGTGCCAGCAGCCCTTCCGGGACCCAAGAGACCCAGTACTTC
abundance: -; j_gene: TRBJ2-1; v_gene: TRBV7-9; d_gene: -; CDR3aa: CASSRLDNEQFF; CDR3nt: TGTGCCAGCAGCCGTCTTGACAATGAGCAGTTCTTC
abundance: -; j_gene: TRBJ1-2; v_gene: TRBV6-6; d_gene: TRBD1; CDR3aa: CASSSGRGLNGYTF; CDR3nt: TGTGCCAGCAGTTCAGGAAGGGGGCTCAATGGCTACACCTTC
abundance: many; j_gene: TRBJ2-7; v_gene: TRBV28; d_gene: -; CDR3aa: CASSISIPPHEQYF; CDR3nt: TGTGCCAGCAGCATTAGTATCCCCCCCCACGAGCAGTACTTC
abundance: -; j_gene: TRBJ2-7; v_gene: TRBV11-3; d_gene: TRBD1; CDR3aa: CASSLGGTGAHEQYF; CDR3nt: TGTGCCAGCAGCTTAGGCGGGACAGGGGCCCACGAGCAGTACTTC
abundance: -; j_gene: TRBJ2-1; v_gene: TRBV9; d_gene: TRBD2; CDR3aa: CASSGISGRSNNEQFF; CDR3nt: TGTGCCAGCAGCGGAATTAGCGGGAGATCCAACAATGAGCAGTTCTTC
abundance: -; j_gene: TRBJ2-1; v_gene: TRBV10-2; d_gene: -; CDR3aa: CASSGSNILNEQFF; CDR3nt: TGCGCCAGCAGTGGTAGTAACATTCTCAATGAGCAGTTCTTC